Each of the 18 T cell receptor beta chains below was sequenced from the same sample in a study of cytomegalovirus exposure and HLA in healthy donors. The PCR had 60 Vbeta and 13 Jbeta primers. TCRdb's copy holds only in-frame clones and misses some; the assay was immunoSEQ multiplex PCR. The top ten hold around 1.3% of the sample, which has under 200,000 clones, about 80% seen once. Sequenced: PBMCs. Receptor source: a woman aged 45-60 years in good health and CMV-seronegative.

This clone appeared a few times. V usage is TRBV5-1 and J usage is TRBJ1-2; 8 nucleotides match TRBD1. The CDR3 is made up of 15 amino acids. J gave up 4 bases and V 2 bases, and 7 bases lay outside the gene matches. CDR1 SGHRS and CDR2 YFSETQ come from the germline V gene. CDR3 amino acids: CASSLERTGIYGYTF. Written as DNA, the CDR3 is TGCGCCAGCAGCTTAGAGAGGACAGGGATCTATGGCTACACCTTC.

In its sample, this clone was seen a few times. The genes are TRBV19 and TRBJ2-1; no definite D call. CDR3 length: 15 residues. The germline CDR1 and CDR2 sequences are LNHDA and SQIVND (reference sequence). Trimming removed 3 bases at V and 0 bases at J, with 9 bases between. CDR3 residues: CASSIAEISYNEQFF. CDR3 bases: TGTGCCAGTAGTATCGCTGAGATCTCCTACAATGAGCAGTTCTTC.

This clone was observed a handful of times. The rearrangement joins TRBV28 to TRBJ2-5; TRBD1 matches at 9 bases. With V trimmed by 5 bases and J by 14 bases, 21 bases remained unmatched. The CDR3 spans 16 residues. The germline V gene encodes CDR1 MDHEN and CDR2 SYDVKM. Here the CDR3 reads CASSPGGTGGKRGAYF. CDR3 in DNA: TGTGCCAGCAGTCCCGGAGGCACAGGGGGCAAGAGGGGGGCCTACTTC.

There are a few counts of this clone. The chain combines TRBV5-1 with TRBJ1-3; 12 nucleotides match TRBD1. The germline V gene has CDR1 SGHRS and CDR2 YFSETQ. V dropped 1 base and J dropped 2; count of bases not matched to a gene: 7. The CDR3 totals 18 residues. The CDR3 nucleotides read TGCGCCAGCAGCTTGAGCTTCCGGGACAGGGGGCCTGGAAACACCATATATTTT. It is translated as CASSLSFRDRGPGNTIYF. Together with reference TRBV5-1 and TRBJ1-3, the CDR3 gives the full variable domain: KAGVTQTPRYLIKTRGQQVTLSCSPISGHRSVSWYQQTPGQGLQFLFEYFSETQRNKGNFPGRFSGRQFSNSRSEMNVSTLELGDSALYLCASSLSFRDRGPGNTIYFGEGSWLTVV.

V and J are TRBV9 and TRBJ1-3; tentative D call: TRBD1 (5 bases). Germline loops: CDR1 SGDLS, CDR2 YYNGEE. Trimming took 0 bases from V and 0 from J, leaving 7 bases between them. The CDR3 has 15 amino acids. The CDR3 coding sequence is TGTGCCAGCAGCGTAGGACAGTTCTCTGGAAACACCATATATTTT. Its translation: CASSVGQFSGNTIYF.

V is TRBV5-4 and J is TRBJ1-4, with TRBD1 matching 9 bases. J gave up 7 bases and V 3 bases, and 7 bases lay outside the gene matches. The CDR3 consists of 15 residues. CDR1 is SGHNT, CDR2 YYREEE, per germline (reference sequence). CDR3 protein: CASSSGQGRSEKLFF. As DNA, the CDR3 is TGTGCCAGCAGCTCCGGACAGGGGCGGTCTGAAAAACTGTTTTTT.

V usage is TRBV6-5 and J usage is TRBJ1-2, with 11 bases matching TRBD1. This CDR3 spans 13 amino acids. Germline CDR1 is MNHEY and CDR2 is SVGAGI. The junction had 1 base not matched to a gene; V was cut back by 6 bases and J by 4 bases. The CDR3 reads CASSGTGGYGYTF. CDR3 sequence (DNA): TGTGCCAGCAGCGGGACAGGGGGCTATGGCTACACCTTC.

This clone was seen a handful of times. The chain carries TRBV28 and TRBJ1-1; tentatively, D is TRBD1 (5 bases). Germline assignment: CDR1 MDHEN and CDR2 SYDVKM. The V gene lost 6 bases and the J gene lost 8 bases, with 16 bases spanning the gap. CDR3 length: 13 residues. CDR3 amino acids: CASSWGDREEAFF. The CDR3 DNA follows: TGTGCCAGCAGCTGGGGGGATAGGGAGGAAGCTTTCTTT. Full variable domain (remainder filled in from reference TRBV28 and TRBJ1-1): DVKVTQSSRYLVKRTGEKVFLECVQDMDHENMFWYRQDPGLGLRLIYFSYDVKMKEKGDIPEGYSVSREKKERFSLILESASTNQTSMYLCASSWGDREEAFFGQGTRLTVV.

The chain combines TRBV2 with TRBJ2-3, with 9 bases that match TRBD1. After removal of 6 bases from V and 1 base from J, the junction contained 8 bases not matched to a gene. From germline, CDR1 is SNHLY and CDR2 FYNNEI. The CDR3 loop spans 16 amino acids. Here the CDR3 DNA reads TGTGCCAGCAGAAGACCGGGACAGGGCGGCACAGATACGCAGTATTTT. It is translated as CASRRPGQGGTDTQYF.

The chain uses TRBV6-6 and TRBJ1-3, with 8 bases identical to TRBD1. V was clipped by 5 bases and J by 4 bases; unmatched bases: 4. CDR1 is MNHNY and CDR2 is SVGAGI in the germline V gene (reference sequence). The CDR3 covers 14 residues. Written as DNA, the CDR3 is TGTGCCAGCAGTACGACAGGGGCCGGAAACACCATATATTTT. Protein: CASSTTGAGNTIYF.

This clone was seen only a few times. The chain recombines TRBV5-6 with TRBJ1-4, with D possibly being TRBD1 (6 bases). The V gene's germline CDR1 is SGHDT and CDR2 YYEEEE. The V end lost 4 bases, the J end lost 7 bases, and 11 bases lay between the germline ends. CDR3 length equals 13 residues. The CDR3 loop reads CASSRTRGEKLFF. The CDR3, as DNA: TGTGCCAGCAGCCGTACCAGGGGTGAAAAACTGTTTTTT.

The CDR3 loop is CASSVLDRGPSVSYTF. The CDR3 coding sequence is TGTGCCAGCAGCGTGTTGGACAGGGGGCCTTCTGTGAGCTACACCTTC. V usage is TRBV14 and J usage is TRBJ1-2; 11 bases fit TRBD1. V was clipped by 5 bases and J by 9 bases; unmatched bases: 14. Per germline, CDR1 SGHDN and CDR2 FVKESK. This CDR3 has 16 amino acids.

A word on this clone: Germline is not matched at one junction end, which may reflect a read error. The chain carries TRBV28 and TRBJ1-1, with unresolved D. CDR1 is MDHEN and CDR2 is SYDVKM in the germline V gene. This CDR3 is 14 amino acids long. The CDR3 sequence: CASSLWSGSTEAFF. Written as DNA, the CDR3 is TGTGCCAGCAGTCTATGGTCGGGGAGCACTGAAGCTTTCTTT.

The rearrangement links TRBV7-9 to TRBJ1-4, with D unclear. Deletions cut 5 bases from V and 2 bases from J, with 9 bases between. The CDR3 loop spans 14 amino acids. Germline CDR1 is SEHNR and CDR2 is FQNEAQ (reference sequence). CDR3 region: CASSPPPTNEKLFF. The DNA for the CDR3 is TGTGCCAGCAGCCCCCCTCCGACTAATGAAAAACTGTTTTTT.

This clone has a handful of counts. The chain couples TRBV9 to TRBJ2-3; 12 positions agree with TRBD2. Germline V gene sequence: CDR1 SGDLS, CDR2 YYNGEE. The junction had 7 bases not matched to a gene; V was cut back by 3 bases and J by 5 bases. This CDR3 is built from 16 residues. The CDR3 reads CASSASVTSGGDTQYF. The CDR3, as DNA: TGTGCCAGCAGCGCCTCCGTGACTAGCGGGGGAGATACGCAGTATTTT.

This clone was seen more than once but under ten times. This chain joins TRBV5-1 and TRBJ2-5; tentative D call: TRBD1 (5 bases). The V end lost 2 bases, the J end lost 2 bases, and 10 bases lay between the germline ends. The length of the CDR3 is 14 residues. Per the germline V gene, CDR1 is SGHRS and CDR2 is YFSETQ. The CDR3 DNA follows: TGCGCCAGCAGCTTCGGCAGGGAACAAGAGACCCAGTACTTC. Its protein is CASSFGREQETQYF.

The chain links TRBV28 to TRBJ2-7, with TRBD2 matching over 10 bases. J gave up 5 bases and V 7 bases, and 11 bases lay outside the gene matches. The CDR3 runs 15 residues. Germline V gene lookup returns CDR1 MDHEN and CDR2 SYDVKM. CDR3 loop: CASTTLLAGKNEQYF. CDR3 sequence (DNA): TGTGCCAGCACCACCTTACTAGCGGGAAAAAACGAGCAGTACTTC.

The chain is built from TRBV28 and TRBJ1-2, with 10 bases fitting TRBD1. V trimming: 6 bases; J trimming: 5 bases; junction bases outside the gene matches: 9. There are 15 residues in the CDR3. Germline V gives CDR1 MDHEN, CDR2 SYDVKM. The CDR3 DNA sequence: TGTGCCAGCAGATTGACAGGGGGCTCCTTATATGGCTACACCTTC. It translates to CASRLTGGSLYGYTF.